The next 12 T cell receptor beta chains were all read from a single sample in a study of shared clonotypes between healthy human individuals. Method: immunoSEQ multiplex PCR; TCRdb's copy keeps in-frame clones and lacks some. The data show about 1.1 million clones, with more than 75% seen just once and 0.55% to 0.7% held by the top ten. Sample: memory CD4+ T cells from PBMCs. Subset in this sample: CD45RA-negative fraction. The receptor source for this set is a man aged 18-30 years in good health. Some clones in this sample may be carry-over from other donors' samples.

The rearrangement joins TRBV7-3 to TRBJ2-1, with 10 bases aligning to TRBD2. Looked up from germline, CDR1 is SGHTA and CDR2 is FQGTGA. The CDR3 contains 15 residues. V gave up 5 bases and J gave up 4 bases; unmatched junction bases: 5. CDR3 sequence (DNA): TGTGCCAGCAGCCGGGCTAGCGGGAGTTACAATGAGCAGTTCTTC. This translates into CASSRASGSYNEQFF.

This sequence joins TRBV13 and TRBJ1-1, with D unresolved. V lost 1 base, J lost 4 bases, and 10 bases lay in between. The CDR3 spans 14 residues. Germline loops: CDR1 PRHDT, CDR2 FYEKMQ (reference sequence). In nucleotides, the CDR3 is TGTGCCAGCAGCTTAGTTGGGCCGGGCACTGAAGCTTTCTTT. Its translation is CASSLVGPGTEAFF.

The chain uses TRBV19 and TRBJ2-7, with D maybe TRBD2 (6 bases). CDR3 length: 16 residues. Germline V CDR1 and CDR2: LNHDA, SQIVND (reference sequence). Between the trimmed V and J ends, which lost 7 bases and 4 bases, there was a span of 23 bases. The CDR3 nucleotides are TGTGCCAGTACCCGCCGACAGAGGGACTTTGATTACGAGCAGTACTTC. It specifies CASTRRQRDFDYEQYF.

This rearrangement joins TRBV6-6 to TRBJ1-1; 11 nucleotides align to TRBD1. CDR1 and CDR2 (germline): MNHNY, SVGAGI (reference sequence). The trim removed 6 bases at V and 11 bases at J, leaving 5 bases unmatched. This CDR3 is 12 amino acids long. DNA of the CDR3: TGTGCCAGCAGAGGGACAGGGGGTAGGGCTTTCTTT. This encodes CASRGTGGRAFF.

The sample holds a few counts of this clone. The chain links TRBV4-1 to TRBJ1-1; 8 bases fit TRBD1. V lost 3 bases to trimming and J lost 0 bases; unmatched junction nucleotides: 3. The CDR3 is 15 residues long. The germline gives CDR1 MGHRA, CDR2 YSYEKL. The CDR3 region has the DNA TGCGCCAGCAGCCACCCGGGACAGGTGAACACTGAAGCTTTCTTT. Amino acids: CASSHPGQVNTEAFF.

This sequence joins TRBV14 and TRBJ2-1; D is perhaps TRBD1 (5 bases). The CDR3 totals 16 residues. With 1 base removed from V and 2 bases from J, the gap between germline ends came to 12 bases. Germline CDR1 and CDR2: SGHDN and FVKESK. The CDR3 region is CASSQGAGRPYNEQFF. CDR3 sequence (DNA): TGTGCCAGCAGCCAAGGGGCAGGGCGTCCCTACAATGAGCAGTTCTTC.

This chain joins TRBV30 and TRBJ1-2; 7 bases fit TRBD1. The CDR3 runs 13 residues. Germline V lookup: CDR1 GTSNPN, CDR2 SVGIG (reference sequence). V dropped 3 bases and J dropped 6; count of bases not matched to a gene: 7. CDR3 sequence: CAWSRRQGHGYTF. The CDR3 DNA follows: TGTGCCTGGAGCCGAAGACAGGGCCATGGCTACACCTTC.

As to this clone: Other DNA sequences in the same sample also yield this CDR3. The chain recombines TRBV4-3 with TRBJ2-6; the D is unclear. Germline V gene lookup returns CDR1 LGHNA and CDR2 YSLEER. V lost 0 bases and J 4 bases, leaving 7 bases between the germline ends. The CDR3 is 15 amino acids. CDR3 bases: TGCGCCAGCAGCCAAGACGGCTCCGGGGCCAACGTCCTGACTTTC. This translates into CASSQDGSGANVLTF.

The chain couples TRBV28 to TRBJ1-2, with unresolved D. This CDR3 has 13 residues. Between the trimmed V and J ends, which lost 3 bases and 4 bases, there was a span of 9 bases. Germline-derived CDR1 and CDR2 are MDHEN and SYDVKM. The CDR3, as DNA: TGTGCCAGCAGTTTGGCCAGATCCTATGGCTACACCTTC. Translated, it gives CASSLARSYGYTF.

The V gene is TRBV11-2, the J gene TRBJ1-3, with D possibly being TRBD1 (5 bases). Trimming cost V 5 bases and J 5 bases, with 16 bases left between them. The CDR3 has 15 amino acids. Germline lookup yields CDR1 SGHAT and CDR2 FQNNGV. The DNA for the CDR3 is TGTGCCAGCAGCCCCCGGGACGCACGGCGAAACACCATATATTTT. Its protein product is CASSPRDARRNTIYF.

A single count supports this clone. This chain joins TRBV7-2 and TRBJ2-3, with D perhaps matching TRBD1 or TRBD2 (5 bases each). Trimming cost V 5 bases and J 1 base, with 13 bases left between them. CDR1 and CDR2 (germline): SGHTA, FQGNSA. This CDR3 has 15 amino acids. The CDR3 loop reads CASSDRDGCTDTQYF. The CDR3 DNA follows: TGTGCCAGCAGCGACCGGGACGGATGCACAGATACGCAGTATTTT. The whole variable domain, filled in from reference TRBV7-2 and TRBJ2-3, reads GAGVSQSPSNKVTEKGKDVELRCDPISGHTALYWYRQSLGQGLEFLIYFQGNSAPDKSGLPSDRFSAERTGGSVSTLTIQRTQQEDSAVYLCASSDRDGCTDTQYFGPGTRLTVL.

This clone was counted a few times. This sequence joins TRBV25-1 and TRBJ1-1; D is ambiguous. Deletions cut 3 bases from V and 5 bases from J, with 10 bases between. The germline gives CDR1 MGHDK, CDR2 SYGVNS. This CDR3 is 13 amino acids long. The CDR3 protein is CASSDRRETEAFF. In nucleotides, the CDR3 is TGTGCCAGCAGTGACAGGCGTGAAACTGAAGCTTTCTTT.